These 13 T cell receptor beta chains came from one sample sequenced in a study of T cell responses to AZD1222 COVID-19 vaccine. TCRdb keeps only in-frame clones here, not all; method: immunoSEQ multiplex PCR. The sample shows roughly 35,000 clones, around three quarters of them seen only once. Source: peripheral blood, taken 28 days after the second AZD1222 dose. Every receptor here comes from an adult who received the AZD1222 COVID-19 vaccine.

The rearrangement links TRBV11-3 to TRBJ2-6; tentatively, D is TRBD2 (5 bases). The CDR3 covers 17 residues. Between the trimmed V and J ends, which lost 5 bases and 0 bases, there was a span of 14 bases. Germline assignment: CDR1 SGHNT and CDR2 YENEEA. The CDR3 loop reads CASSPSDSLSGANVLTF. Written as DNA, the CDR3 is TGTGCCAGCAGCCCTTCGGACTCTCTCTCTGGGGCCAACGTCCTGACTTTC.

The V gene is TRBV6-2 or TRBV6-3, the J gene TRBJ1-5, with 8 bases aligning to TRBD1. The junction had 17 bases not matched to a gene; V was cut back by 6 bases and J by 1 base. CDR1 is MNHEY, CDR2 SVGEGT, per germline. CDR3 length: 19 residues. The CDR3 region is CASSPGQGSLVWSNQPQHF. The CDR3 DNA follows: TGTGCCAGCAGCCCTGGACAGGGTTCCTTAGTTTGGAGCAATCAGCCCCAGCATTTT.

This sequence joins TRBV19 and TRBJ2-4; D is perhaps TRBD1 (5 bases). V lost 0 bases, J lost 9 bases, and 9 bases lay in between. CDR3 size: 13 residues. CDR1 and CDR2 from the germline V gene are LNHDA and SQIVND (reference sequence). This CDR3 is CASSIDGQSIQYF. The CDR3 DNA reads as TGTGCCAGTAGTATAGATGGACAAAGCATTCAGTACTTC.

V gene TRBV5-4 combines with J gene TRBJ2-3; TRBD2 matches at 10 bases. J lost 2 bases, V lost 4 bases, and 7 bases had no gene match. The germline CDR1 and CDR2 sequences are SGHNT and YYREEE (reference sequence). CDR3 size: 16 residues. The CDR3 region is CASSPVGLAATDTQYF. The CDR3 DNA follows: TGTGCCAGCAGCCCAGTTGGACTAGCGGCCACAGATACGCAGTATTTT.

The rearrangement links TRBV7-8 to TRBJ1-1; tentatively, D is TRBD1 (5 bases). CDR3 length: 16 amino acids. Germline values: CDR1 SGHVS, CDR2 FQNEAQ. The V and J ends lost 5 bases and 7 bases respectively, with 23 bases between them. CDR3 in DNA: TGTGCCAGCAGCCCACGGAGGGACGGAGGATTATTTGAAGCTTTCTTT. Its protein is CASSPRRDGGLFEAFF.

The chain is built from TRBV29-1 and TRBJ2-7; tentative D call: TRBD1 (6 bases). Trimming pared 1 base from V and 1 base from J, leaving 8 bases between. The CDR3 is 13 residues long. Germline-derived CDR1 and CDR2 are SQVTM and ANQGSEA. CDR3 coding DNA: TGCAGCGTTGAAGTACAGGGATCCTACGAGCAGTACTTC. This gives the protein CSVEVQGSYEQYF.

V is TRBV10-1 and J is TRBJ1-1; tentative D call: TRBD1 (5 bases). The CDR3 is 13 residues long. V was cut by 6 bases and J by 9 bases, with 17 bases left in between. The germline V gene encodes CDR1 WNHNN and CDR2 SYGVQD (reference sequence). The CDR3 reads CASSPMRGDQAFF. For the CDR3, the DNA is TGCGCCAGCAGCCCCATGAGAGGGGACCAAGCTTTCTTT.

The chain links TRBV6-1 to TRBJ2-1, with TRBD1 matching 8 bases. The J segment lost 4 bases and the V segment lost 1 base, leaving 6 bases of the junction unmatched. The CDR3 has 16 residues. Germline CDR1 is MNHNS and CDR2 is SASEGT. CDR3 DNA: TGTGCCAGCAGTGAAGAAGGACAGGGAATGTACAATGAGCAGTTCTTC. Translating it yields CASSEEGQGMYNEQFF.

This clone was observed once. The V call is TRBV12-3 or TRBV12-4, the J call TRBJ1-2; D is undetermined. The CDR3 covers 12 residues. V was shortened by 6 bases and J by 5 bases, with 10 bases between the two germline ends. The CDR3, as DNA: TGTGCCAGCAGCCCCGACTGGTATGGCTACACCTTC. It specifies CASSPDWYGYTF.

Only one count was recorded for this clone. V gene TRBV19 combines with J gene TRBJ1-1, with 7 bases matching TRBD1. Germline-derived CDR1 and CDR2 are LNHDA and SQIVND (reference sequence). J gave up 0 bases and V 4 bases, and 2 bases lay outside the gene matches. The CDR3 contains 14 residues. CDR3 protein: CASSKGQLNTEAFF. Here the CDR3 DNA reads TGTGCCAGTAGTAAGGGACAGTTGAACACTGAAGCTTTCTTT.

This sequence joins TRBV7-8 and TRBJ2-5; weak D call: TRBD2 (6 bases). Between the trimmed V and J ends, which lost 5 bases and 5 bases, there was a span of 12 bases. CDR1 is SGHVS and CDR2 is FQNEAQ in the germline V gene. The CDR3 consists of 13 residues. DNA of the CDR3: TGTGCCAGCAGCGCAGACCGGGGGGAGACCCAGTACTTC. Translating gives CASSADRGETQYF.

The chain has TRBV19 and TRBJ1-2, with D maybe TRBD1 (6 bases). The germline V and J ends were trimmed by 3 bases and 7 bases, with 15 bases remaining between them. Germline V CDR1 and CDR2: LNHDA, SQIVND (reference sequence). The CDR3 is 14 amino acids. CDR3: CASSIPGSRGGYTF. The CDR3 DNA is TGTGCCAGTAGTATTCCCGGATCCAGGGGTGGCTACACCTTC.

The chain recombines TRBV19 with TRBJ1-1, with D perhaps TRBD1 (6 bases). The CDR3 covers 16 residues. Trimming shortened V by 5 bases and J by 1 base, and 17 bases separated the two germline ends. Germline-derived CDR1 and CDR2 are LNHDA and SQIVND (reference sequence). The CDR3 DNA reads as TGTGCCAGTAGTGTCAGGGGAGCCGTACGGAACACTGAAGCTTTCTTT. This encodes CASSVRGAVRNTEAFF.